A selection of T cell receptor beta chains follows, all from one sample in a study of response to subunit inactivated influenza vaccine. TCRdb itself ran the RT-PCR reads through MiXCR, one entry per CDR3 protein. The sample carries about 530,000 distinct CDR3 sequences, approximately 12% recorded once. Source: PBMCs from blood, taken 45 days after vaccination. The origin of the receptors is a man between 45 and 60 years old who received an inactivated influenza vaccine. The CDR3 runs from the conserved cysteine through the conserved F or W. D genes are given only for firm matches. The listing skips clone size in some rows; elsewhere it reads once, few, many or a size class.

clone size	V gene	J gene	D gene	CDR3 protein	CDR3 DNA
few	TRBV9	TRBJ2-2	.	CASSLDSKRIGRNTGELFF	TGTGCCAGCAGCTTGGACAGTAAAAGGATAGGAAGAAACACCGGGGAGCTGTTTTTT
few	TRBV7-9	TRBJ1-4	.	CASREEGKLFF	TGTGCCAGCAGAGAAGAAGGGAAACTGTTTTTT
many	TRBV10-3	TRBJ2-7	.	CAISESRYEQYF	TGTGCCATCAGTGAGTCGCGATACGAGCAGTACTTC
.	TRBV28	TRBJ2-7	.	CASRRRGGWDYEQYF	TGTGCCAGCAGGCGAAGGGGTGGTTGGGACTACGAGCAGTACTTC
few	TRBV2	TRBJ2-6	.	CASSGYGANVLTF	TGTGCCAGCAGTGGGTATGGGGCCAACGTCCTGACTTTC
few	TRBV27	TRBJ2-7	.	CASTTNPYEQYF	TGTGCCAGCACCACGAACCCCTACGAGCAGTACTTC
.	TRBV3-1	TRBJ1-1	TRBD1	CASSPDRGVGNTEAFF	TGTGCCAGCAGCCCGGACAGGGGAGTCGGAAATACTGAAGCTTTCTTT
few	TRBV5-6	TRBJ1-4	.	CASSSPGAAKEKLFF	TGTGCCAGCAGCTCACCCGGGGCAGCGAAAGAAAAACTGTTTTTT
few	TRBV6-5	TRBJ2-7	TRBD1	CASRTTGSEQYF	TGTGCCAGCAGAACGACAGGGTCCGAGCAGTACTTC
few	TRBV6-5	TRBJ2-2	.	CASSYSITGELFF	TGTGCCAGCAGTTACTCCATTACCGGGGAGCTGTTTTTT
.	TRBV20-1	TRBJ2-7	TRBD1	CSARRSLRDRSPHYYYEQYF	TGCAGTGCTAGACGTTCTCTTCGGGACAGGAGTCCTCATTACTACTACGAGCAGTACTTC
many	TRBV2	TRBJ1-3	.	CASSEGQATSGNTIYF	TGTGCCAGCAGTGAAGGTCAGGCTACCTCTGGAAACACCATATATTTT
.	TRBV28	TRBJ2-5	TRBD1	CASSLGRDRRAETQYF	TGTGCCAGCAGTTTAGGCCGGGACAGGCGAGCCGAGACCCAGTACTTC
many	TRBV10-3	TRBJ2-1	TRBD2	CAISELASGGSYNEQFF	TGTGCCATCAGTGAATTGGCTAGCGGGGGATCCTACAATGAGCAGTTCTTC
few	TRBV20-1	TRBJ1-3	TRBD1	CSASTADRLGHF	TGCAGTGCTAGCACTGCGGACAGGCTTGGTCATTTT
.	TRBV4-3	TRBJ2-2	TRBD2	CASSQATSGGAFGTGELFF	TGCGCCAGCAGCCAAGCCACTAGCGGGGGGGCTTTTGGCACCGGGGAGCTGTTTTTT
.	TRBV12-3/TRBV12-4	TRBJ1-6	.	CASSSGGRVSYNSPLHF	TGTGCCAGCAGTTCAGGAGGACGCGTCTCCTATAATTCACCCCTCCACTTT
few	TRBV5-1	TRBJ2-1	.	CASSSTGGRYNEQFF	TGCGCCAGCAGCTCGACCGGGGGACGTTACAATGAGCAGTTCTTC
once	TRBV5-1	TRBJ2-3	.	CSSSWRADRRAHTDTQYF	TGCTCCAGCAGCTGGAGGGCCGATCGCCGCGCACACACAGATACGCAGTATTTT